The 9 T cell receptor beta chains reported below all come from one sample, sequenced in a study of CD8+ T cells in alopecia areata. cDNA reverse transcribed from extracted RNA served as the sequencing template. The protocol was immunoSEQ multiplex PCR, while the TCRdb copy is restricted to in-frame clones and leaves out a portion. The table has over 80,000 clones, 44% seen once. Treatment described: oral pan-JAK inhibitor, 5-10 mg twice daily. The source was CD8+ T cells sorted from blood, collected at week 24, from a patient treated with tofacitinib. All receptors derive from a human donor with alopecia areata.

The chain employs TRBV7-8 and TRBJ2-1; TRBD2 might be the D (5 bases). This CDR3 comprises 12 residues. Trimming removed 5 bases at V and 9 bases at J, with 11 bases between. CDR1 is SGHVS, CDR2 FQNEAQ, per germline. The CDR3 DNA reads as TGTGCCAGCAGCATCGGACTCCCTGAGCAGTTCTTC. It encodes CASSIGLPEQFF.

This chain connects TRBV4-1 to TRBJ1-1; D is undetermined. Trimming left V 0 bases short and J 1 base short, with 6 bases between. Germline V lookup: CDR1 MGHRA, CDR2 YSYEKL. This CDR3 has 14 residues. In nucleotides, the CDR3 is TGCGCCAGCAGCCAAGATTTAGGGAACACTGAAGCTTTCTTT. Translated, it gives CASSQDLGNTEAFF.

V is TRBV7-9 and J is TRBJ2-1; D may be TRBD1 (6 bases). Trimming took 2 bases from V and 5 from J, leaving 16 bases between them. The V gene's germline CDR1 is SEHNR and CDR2 FQNEAQ (reference sequence). The CDR3 extends over 16 amino acids. The CDR3 nucleotides read TGTGCCAGCAGCTTAATTCTCCGGACAGCCCACAATGAGCAGTTCTTC. Its protein product is CASSLILRTAHNEQFF. Full variable domain (outside the CDR3, taken from reference TRBV7-9 and TRBJ2-1): DTGVSQNPRHKITKRGQNVTFRCDPISEHNRLYWYRQTLGQGPEFLTYFQNEAQLEKSRLLSDRFSAERPKGSFSTLEIQRTEQGDSAMYLCASSLILRTAHNEQFFGPGTRLTVL.

This chain joins TRBV29-1 and TRBJ2-1, with D maybe TRBD1 (6 bases). Trimming shortened V by 6 bases and J by 0 bases, and 15 bases separated the two germline ends. The CDR3 extends over 15 amino acids. Germline V lookup: CDR1 SQVTM, CDR2 ANQGSEA. The CDR3 here is CSVLGQRDSYNEQFF. In DNA form, the CDR3 reads TGCAGCGTCCTGGGACAAAGAGACTCCTACAATGAGCAGTTCTTC.

This clone has more than one count but fewer than ten. The chain has TRBV2 and TRBJ2-7, with D possibly TRBD2 on 7 matching bases. V lost 11 bases to trimming and J lost 7 bases, with 24 bases between them. The CDR3 is 14 residues long. Germline-derived CDR1 and CDR2 are SNHLY and FYNNEI. This CDR3 reads CAEGGAGSALEQYF. The CDR3 region has the DNA TGTGCCGAGGGGGGAGCGGGATCGGCCCTAGAGCAGTACTTC.

The CDR3 region is CASSQPGLLYEQYF. Here the CDR3 DNA reads TGTGCCAGCAGCCAGCCGGGACTCCTATACGAGCAGTACTTC. V usage is TRBV14 and J usage is TRBJ2-7, with D maybe TRBD2 (6 bases). Trimming took 3 bases from V and 4 from J, leaving 13 bases between them. Germline CDR1 SGHDN, CDR2 FVKESK. The CDR3 spans 14 residues.

Concerning this clone: Other DNA sequences in the sample encode the same CDR3. The chain is built from TRBV29-1 and TRBJ2-7; 14 positions agree with TRBD2. The V segment lost 7 bases and the J segment 4 bases; nucleotides outside the gene matches: 9. Germline CDR1 and CDR2: SQVTM and ANQGSEA. The CDR3 sequence is 15 residues long. CDR3 sequence reads: CSAAGLAGESYEQYF. CDR3 in DNA: TGCAGCGCTGCGGGACTAGCGGGAGAAAGTTACGAGCAGTACTTC.

The gene calls are TRBV11-2 and TRBJ2-1; D is ambiguous. This CDR3 has 10 residues. CDR1 and CDR2 (germline): SGHAT, FQNNGV. Trimming pared 4 bases from V and 6 bases from J, leaving 1 base between. DNA for the CDR3: TGTGCCAGCAGCTCCAATGAGCAGTTCTTC. This translates into CASSSNEQFF.

This clone appeared a few times. The chain couples TRBV7-3 to TRBJ2-4; D is undetermined. Trimming stripped 0 bases from V and 6 bases from J, with 12 bases between. Germline V CDR1 and CDR2: SGHTA, FQGTGA. The length of the CDR3 is 15 residues. The CDR3, as DNA: TGTGCCAGCAGCTTAACGGGATCCCCGTTAAACATTCAGTACTTC. Its translation is CASSLTGSPLNIQYF. Variable domain in full (rest from reference TRBV7-3 and TRBJ2-4): GAGVSQTPSNKVTEKGKYVELRCDPISGHTALYWYRQSLGQGPEFLIYFQGTGAADDSGLPNDRFFAVRPEGSVSTLKIQRTERGDSAVYLCASSLTGSPLNIQYFGAGTRLSVL.